This is a list of T cell receptor beta chains from one sample in a study of T cells in Graves' hyperthyroidism and ophthalmopathy. Using its own MiXCR run on the multiplex PCR reads, TCRdb lists one record per CDR3 protein. Found here are around 600,000 distinct CDR3 sequences, 15% to 17% of them singletons; the top ten hold about 7%. The sequenced material came from blood. The receptors originated from a woman in her twenties or thirties with Graves' hyperthyroidism. Both conserved end residues are part of each CDR3. Size tells how often a clone was seen (once, few, many) or the class of an expanded clone, and some rows leave it out.

size	V	J	CDR3
-	TRBV13	TRBJ2-1	CASRGTRVLAGGHEQFF
few	TRBV19	TRBJ1-5	CASTNHPQQGAFGRSNQPQHF
-	TRBV6-1	TRBJ2-1	CASPTSGIHNEQFF
few	TRBV19	TRBJ2-1	CASSILAGGIGFRNEQFF
-	TRBV11-2	TRBJ1-2	CASSLGGLGDFYGYTF
many	TRBV11-3	TRBJ2-3	CASSYTSGSTDTQYF
few	TRBV5-1	TRBJ2-5	CASSLVVSRGETQYF
many	TRBV7-8	TRBJ2-1	CASSVLAGVSYNEQFF
many	TRBV7-2	TRBJ2-1	CASSSGTGVGGNEQFF
-	TRBV6-1	TRBJ2-1	CASRIAGSSYNEQFF
many	TRBV30	TRBJ1-4	CAWSGTGGEKLFF
-	TRBV6-1	TRBJ2-5	CASSEGGNQETQYF
-	TRBV20-1	TRBJ1-2	CSARAHGASLRGYTF
-	TRBV29-1	TRBJ2-3	CSVHTGRYDTQYF
many	TRBV5-1	TRBJ1-2	CASSLDGTMDYGYTF
many	TRBV4-3	TRBJ2-7	CASSQDRKGPYEQYF
many	TRBV30	TRBJ1-2	CAWSVNPGRGYTF